The 20 T cell receptor beta chains below come from one sample, sequenced in a study of blood T cells in healthy people across ages. Combining a sample-barcoded 5' primer with a J-beta primer mix, a second PCR ran for roughly 7 to 11 cycles. Each CDR3 protein gets one entry after TCRdb re-called the 5' RACE reads with MiXCR. The table includes roughly 650,000 distinct CDR3 sequences, 32% detected once. Specimen: blood. These receptor sequences come from a woman of 80 years or more in good health.

This clonotype was seen at least ten times. The chain links TRBV6-5 to TRBJ2-7, with D perhaps matching TRBD2 (6 bases). CDR1 MNHEY and CDR2 SVGAGI come from the germline V gene. Between the trimmed V and J ends, which lost 9 bases and 3 bases, there was a span of 18 bases. The CDR3 is made up of 14 amino acids. CDR3 in amino acids: CARPWRDGGYEQYF. In nucleotides, the CDR3 is TGTGCCAGACCTTGGAGGGACGGAGGCTACGAGCAGTACTTC.

This clonotype came up many times. V is TRBV9 and J is TRBJ2-1, with D possibly matching TRBD2 (6 bases). Looked up from germline, CDR1 is SGDLS and CDR2 is YYNGEE. The length of the CDR3 is 14 residues. Trimming cost V 3 bases and J 8 bases, with 15 bases left between them. The DNA of the CDR3 is TGTGCCAGCAGCGGTAGGACCCCGGGGGATGAGCAGTTCTTC. This sequence encodes CASSGRTPGDEQFF. Combining the CDR3 with reference TRBV9 and TRBJ2-1 gives the whole variable domain DSGVTQTPKHLITATGQRVTLRCSPRSGDLSVYWYQQSLDQGLQFLIQYYNGEERAKGNILERFSAQQFPDLHSELNLSSLELGDSALYFCASSGRTPGDEQFFGPGTRLTVL.

A remark on this clonotype: A read error is possible here, since a much larger clone lies one base away. This CDR3 fails to terminate in the conserved phenylalanine or tryptophan, so it likely reflects a read error. The chain joins TRBV7-9 to TRBJ2-5; 10 bases align to TRBD1. Trimming at V came to 6 bases and at J to 3 bases, leaving 4 bases not matched to a gene. CDR1 is SEHNR, CDR2 FQNEAQ, per germline (reference sequence). CDR3 length: 14 amino acids. This CDR3 is CASRFGTGEETQYY. In DNA form, the CDR3 reads TGTGCCAGCAGGTTTGGGACAGGGGAAGAGACCCAGTACTAC.

As to this clonotype: A read error may be the cause here, since a much bigger clone is one base away. V usage is TRBV30 and J usage is TRBJ2-6; D is tentatively TRBD1 or TRBD2 (6 bases each). The V end was cut by 1 base, the J end by 2 bases, with 12 bases between. CDR3 length equals 16 residues. Germline-derived CDR1 and CDR2 are GTSNPN and SVGIG (reference sequence). The CDR3 region has the DNA TGTGCCTGGAGTGGATGGGGGGCGACTGGGGCCAACGTCCTGACTTTC. It encodes CAWSGWGATGANVLTF.

This clonotype was found many times. The chain recombines TRBV7-2 with TRBJ1-5; D possibly corresponds to TRBD1 (6 bases). The ends were cut back, 5 bases at V and 5 bases at J, with 13 bases in the middle. CDR3 length equals 14 residues. Germline V CDR1 and CDR2: SGHTA, FQGNSA. CDR3 region: CASSQRAGDQPQHF. For the CDR3, the DNA is TGTGCCAGCAGCCAACGGGCAGGGGATCAGCCCCAGCATTTT.

In its sample, this clonotype was seen a few times. This chain uses TRBV6-1 with TRBJ2-2; maybe TRBD1 (5 bases). The CDR3 is 15 residues long. The V gene lost 0 bases and the J gene lost 5 bases, with 10 bases spanning the gap. Germline V CDR1 and CDR2: MNHNS, SASEGT. The CDR3 sequence is CASSEAPRATGELFF. The CDR3 nucleotides read TGTGCCAGCAGTGAAGCGCCCAGGGCGACCGGGGAGCTGTTTTTT.

This clonotype was picked up one time. V and J are TRBV20-1 and TRBJ2-5; 12 bases align to TRBD2. With the DNA end fitting TRBJ2-7 better, the J assignment may be wrong. Germline values: CDR1 DFQATT, CDR2 SNEGSKA (reference sequence). The CDR3 extends over 15 amino acids. CDR3 amino acids: CSAHALAGGSYEQYF. The CDR3 region has the DNA TGCAGTGCGCACGCACTAGCGGGGGGATCCTACGAGCAGTACTTC.

This clonotype has a count of ten or more. This chain uses TRBV29-1 with TRBJ2-2, with D uncertain. Germline loops: CDR1 SQVTM, CDR2 ANQGSEA. The CDR3 consists of 13 residues. V lost 3 bases and J 3 bases, leaving 8 bases between the germline ends. In DNA, the CDR3 is TGCAGCGTTGATGTAGGGTACACCGGGGAGCTGTTTTTT. Protein product: CSVDVGYTGELFF.

Points on this clonotype: A much larger clonotype is one base distant, so this may be a read error. The chain links TRBV7-8 to TRBJ2-6; D is possibly TRBD1 or TRBD2 (5 bases each). CDR3 length equals 20 residues. Germline assignment: CDR1 SGHVS and CDR2 FQNEAQ. The CDR3 DNA sequence: TGTGCCAGCAGCTCGGCGGCGTGGCAGGGACCTCAGGGTGGGGCCAACGTCCGGACTTTC. Protein product: CASSSAAWQGPQGGANVRTF.

The rearrangement uses TRBV12-3 or TRBV12-4 and TRBJ1-2; no reliable D call. V lost 1 base and J 0 bases, leaving 9 bases between the germline ends. This CDR3 contains 15 residues. CDR3 sequence reads: CASSLVRGTNYGYTF. In DNA form, the CDR3 reads TGTGCCAGCAGTTTAGTCCGGGGTACTAACTATGGCTACACCTTC.

V gene TRBV28 combines with J gene TRBJ2-1; D gene ambiguous. Trimming stripped 5 bases from V and 8 bases from J, with 19 bases between. From germline, CDR1 is MDHEN and CDR2 SYDVKM. This CDR3 region has 15 residues. DNA for the CDR3: TGTGCCAGCAGTCCCCCTGGGTCCTCGGACCATGAGCAGTTCTTC. Its translation is CASSPPGSSDHEQFF.

This clonotype has a count of ten or more. The chain uses TRBV5-1 and TRBJ2-7; D might be TRBD2 (6 bases). Germline CDR1 SGHRS, CDR2 YFSETQ. Trimming took off 0 bases at V and 3 bases at J, with 13 bases between the two ends. The CDR3 runs to 15 residues. CDR3 sequence: CASSLEEGGIYEQYF. The DNA of the CDR3 is TGCGCCAGCAGCTTGGAGGAGGGCGGGATCTACGAGCAGTACTTC.

This clonotype was found once. The chain uses TRBV3-1 and TRBJ1-5; 8 bases are a match to TRBD1. The ends lost 1 base at V and 6 bases at J; junction bases unmatched: 5. This CDR3 is 15 amino acids long. Germline V lookup: CDR1 LGHDT, CDR2 YNNKEL (reference sequence). Here the CDR3 DNA reads TGTGCCAGCAGCCAAGGACAGGGGACCGGTCAGCCCCAGCATTTT. This encodes CASSQGQGTGQPQHF.

This clonotype was picked up many times. The V gene is TRBV20-1, the J gene TRBJ2-5; D is possibly TRBD2 (6 bases). Per germline, CDR1 DFQATT and CDR2 SNEGSKA (reference sequence). Trimming left V 5 bases short and J 5 bases short, with 21 bases between. The CDR3 consists of 15 residues. The CDR3 DNA follows: TGCAGTGCTTCTTTTCCCTCTGGGGGGAGGGAGACCCAGTACTTC. It translates to CSASFPSGGRETQYF.

V usage is TRBV29-1 and J usage is TRBJ2-4; 8 nucleotides align to TRBD2. V was clipped by 6 bases and J by 4 bases; unmatched bases: 5. This CDR3 region has 13 residues. Germline CDR1 reads SQVTM; CDR2 reads ANQGSEA. CDR3 protein: CSVLAGSKNIQYF. For the CDR3, the DNA is TGCAGCGTCTTAGCGGGAAGTAAAAACATTCAGTACTTC. Full variable domain (missing parts from reference TRBV29-1 and TRBJ2-4): SAVISQKPSRDICQRGTSLTIQCQVDSQVTMMFWYRQQPGQSLTLIATANQGSEATYESGFVIDKFPISRPNLTFSTLTVSNMSPEDSSIYLCSVLAGSKNIQYFGAGTRLSVL.

V and J are TRBV12-3 or TRBV12-4 and TRBJ2-3; possibly TRBD2 for D (6 bases). This CDR3 is built from 15 residues. V lost 3 bases and J lost 4, with 14 bases in between. The CDR3 loop is CASSFSGDRADTQYF. For the CDR3, the DNA is TGTGCCAGCAGTTTTAGCGGAGATAGAGCAGATACGCAGTATTTT.

This clonotype has more than one count but fewer than ten. This may be a read error, as it is one base from a much larger clone. The V call is TRBV6-5, the J call TRBJ2-5, with a weak D call TRBD2 (6 bases). CDR1 is MNHEY and CDR2 is SVGAGI in the germline V gene. Trimming left V 7 bases short and J 11 bases short, with 26 bases between. The CDR3 covers 15 residues. The CDR3 DNA reads as TGTGCCAGCACCTCCTGGAGGGTCCGGGGAAATGAGCAGTACTTC. Translated, it gives CASTSWRVRGNEQYF.

The table lists this clonotype with a few counts. This may stem from a read error, because a much larger clone lies one nucleotide away. V gene TRBV7-7 combines with J gene TRBJ2-3; TRBD2 agrees at 8 bases. Germline V gives CDR1 SSHAT, CDR2 FNYEAQ (reference sequence). Trimming removed 5 bases from V and 5 bases from J; junction bases left unmatched: 6. The CDR3 covers 14 residues. CDR3 coding DNA: TGTGCCAGCAGCCCCGGGGGGGCCGAAGATACGCAGTATTTT. Amino acid sequence: CASSPGGAEDTQYF.

This clonotype occurred many times. This rearrangement joins TRBV20-1 to TRBJ2-1; 11 bases fit TRBD2. This CDR3 has 14 residues. V lost 0 bases, J lost 8 bases, and 3 bases stayed unmatched. CDR1 DFQATT and CDR2 SNEGSKA come from the germline V gene (reference sequence). The CDR3 here is CSARDSGGAHEQFF. CDR3 bases: TGCAGTGCTAGAGATAGCGGGGGGGCTCATGAGCAGTTCTTC.

This clonotype was observed a few times. CDR3 protein: CASSQGRGRLEEQYF. CDR3 DNA sequence: TGTGCCAGCAGCCAAGGGCGGGGCCGATTGGAGGAGCAGTACTTC. The chain carries TRBV3-1 and TRBJ2-7; D possibly corresponds to TRBD2 (6 bases). Germline CDR1 LGHDT, CDR2 YNNKEL (reference sequence). V lost 1 base, J lost 7 bases, and 17 bases lay in between. The length of the CDR3 is 15 residues.